These T cell receptor beta chains were read from a single sample in a study of blood T cell repertoires in COVID-19. Produced via immunoSEQ multiplex PCR; TCRdb's table is partial and in-frame only. The sample holds more than 350,000 clones; 89% are singletons and the top ten take 3%. The specimen was peripheral blood. These receptors all stem from a woman in her twenties or thirties with COVID-19, enrolled during active disease. Each CDR3 is given with its conserved first and last residue. The D gene is left open where the match is weak. Size is stated for part of the rows, as once, few or many counts, or as a class when the clone is expanded.

>TRBV6-5|TRBJ2-1|-|-
TGTGCCAGCAGCTGGACTGGGGACAATGAGCAGTTCTTC
CASSWTGDNEQFF
>TRBV18|TRBJ2-3|-|-
TGTGCCAGCTCAGGTCAGAACACAGATACGCAGTATTTT
CASSGQNTDTQYF
>TRBV19|TRBJ2-5|TRBD1|-
TGTGCCAGTAGAGCGACAGGGGTTTCCCCAGAGACCCAGTACTTC
CASRATGVSPETQYF
>TRBV27|TRBJ2-1|TRBD1|-
TGTGCCAGCAGGCCCATGACAGGGGGCTTGCATGAGCAGTTCTTC
CASRPMTGGLHEQFF
>TRBV6-6|TRBJ1-5|-|-
TGTGCCAGCAGTTGGGACACTGGCAATCAGCCCCAGCATTTT
CASSWDTGNQPQHF
>TRBV27|TRBJ1-5|-|-
TGTGCCAGCAGTCCACACCTGGGCAATCAGCCCCAGCATTTT
CASSPHLGNQPQHF
>TRBV6-2/TRBV6-3|TRBJ1-5|-|-
TGTGCCAGCAGTTACGAGACAGGAACGGGTACGGGCAATCAGCCCCAGCATTTT
CASSYETGTGTGNQPQHF
>TRBV27|TRBJ2-5|-|-
TGTGCCAGCAGTCCCGTGGGCGGGGACGGCAGAGAGACCCAGTACTTC
CASSPVGGDGRETQYF
>TRBV6-1|TRBJ2-3|-|-
TGTGCCAGCAGTGAAGCGACAGGGAGGCCAGATACGCAGTATTTT
CASSEATGRPDTQYF
>TRBV11-3|TRBJ2-1|TRBD1|-
TGTGCCAGCAGCTTAGATAGTATTCGGGACAGAGACTATGAGCAGTTCTTC
CASSLDSIRDRDYEQFF
>TRBV27|TRBJ1-5|-|-
TGTGCCAGCAGTTCCAGGGGCGGTCAGCCCCAGCATTTT
CASSSRGGQPQHF
>TRBV18|TRBJ2-5|TRBD1|-
TGTGCCAGCTCGGCGGGACAGGCGGTACAAGAGACCCAGTACTTC
CASSAGQAVQETQYF
>TRBV5-1|TRBJ2-4|-|-
TGCGCCAGCGCTGATGCAACAGGGCCCAAAAACATTCAGTACTTC
CASADATGPKNIQYF
>TRBV4-1|TRBJ1-1|TRBD1|few
TGCGCCAGCAGCCGCGCCGGGACAGGGGTAACTGAAGCTTTCTTT
CASSRAGTGVTEAFF
>TRBV5-1|TRBJ2-3|TRBD2|-
TGCGCCAGCAGCTGGGGCCTAGCGGCTAGCACAGATACGCAGTATTTT
CASSWGLAASTDTQYF
>TRBV7-2|TRBJ2-3|TRBD2|once
TGTGCCAGCAGCTCTTTAGCGGGGTCTAGCACAGATACGCAGTATTTT
CASSSLAGSSTDTQYF
>TRBV4-2|TRBJ2-2|-|-
TGTGCCAGCAGCGTTAACCCGGGACAGAACACCGGGGAGCTGTTTTTT
CASSVNPGQNTGELFF
>TRBV10-3|TRBJ1-1|-|-
TGTGCCATCAGTGAGCGTTGGAACACTGAAGCTTTCTTT
CAISERWNTEAFF
>TRBV9|TRBJ2-2|TRBD2|few
TGTGCCAGCAGCGTAGAGGGACTAGCTACCGGGGAGCTGTTTTTT
CASSVEGLATGELFF
>TRBV29-1|TRBJ1-1|TRBD1|-
TGCAGCGTTCCACCACCCCGACAGGGGCAGGGCACTGAAGCTTTCTTT
CSVPPPRQGQGTEAFF
>TRBV28|TRBJ1-1|-|-
TGTGCCAGCAGTCATGGAGGGATAGGCGAAGCTTTCTTT
CASSHGGIGEAFF
>TRBV6-1|TRBJ2-7|-|-
TGTGCCAGCAGTGAAGACTACTCAGACTCCTACGAGCAGTACTTC
CASSEDYSDSYEQYF
>TRBV29-1|TRBJ1-1|TRBD1|-
TGCAGCGTGTCCAGGGGGAGCGATGAAGCTTTCTTT
CSVSRGSDEAFF
>TRBV5-1|TRBJ1-4|-|-
TGCGCCAGCAGCTTGGGGGACACCGGTATTGGTGAAAAACTGTTTTTT
CASSLGDTGIGEKLFF
>TRBV27|TRBJ2-7|-|-
TGTGCCAGCAGCTCAATAGGGACTGGGCGGTCCGAGCAGTACTTC
CASSSIGTGRSEQYF
>TRBV15|TRBJ2-3|-|-
TGTGCCACCAGCACTCACAGAGGGCAGGGCACAGATACGCAGTATTTT
CATSTHRGQGTDTQYF
>TRBV11-2|TRBJ2-7|TRBD2|once
TGTGCCAGCAGCTGGCGGGGGACCGCCGCGGGAGAGCAGTACTTC
CASSWRGTAAGEQYF
>TRBV6-4|TRBJ2-2|-|few
TGTGCCAGCAGCCCCAGGGGCACCGGGGAGCTGTTTTTT
CASSPRGTGELFF
>TRBV4-1|TRBJ1-2|TRBD1|-
TGCGCCAGCAGCCAAGGGGGATCGACAGGGTGGTATGGCTACACCTTC
CASSQGGSTGWYGYTF
>TRBV3-1/TRBV3-2|TRBJ1-5|-|-
TGTGCCAGCAGCCAAGTGGGAGGTCGAGGGCAGCCCCAGCATTTT
CASSQVGGRGQPQHF
>TRBV19|TRBJ2-1|-|few
TGTGCCAGTAAAGTCGGTAACTACAATGAGCAGTTCTTC
CASKVGNYNEQFF
>TRBV29-1|TRBJ2-3|TRBD2|-
TGCAGCGTCGGGGGGGGTAGCACAGATACGCAGTATTTT
CSVGGGSTDTQYF
>TRBV30|TRBJ1-4|TRBD1|-
TGTGCCTGGAGCCTGACAGGGTTCGTAAAACTGTTTTTT
CAWSLTGFVKLFF
>TRBV7-2|TRBJ2-5|-|-
TGTGCCAGCAGCCCTAACCCGCAGGGCCCAGAGACCCAGTACTTC
CASSPNPQGPETQYF
>TRBV6-5|TRBJ2-3|-|-
TGTGCCAGCGCTTCGGCCTCAAGAGGTACGCAGTATTTT
CASASASRGTQYF
>TRBV12-5|TRBJ1-5|TRBD1|-
TGTGCTAGTGGTTTGGGGACAGGGAGGTTTCAGCCCCAGCATTTT
CASGLGTGRFQPQHF
>TRBV5-8|TRBJ1-5|TRBD1|-
TGTGCCAGCAGCTTGATGGGACAGGGTGGTCAGCCCCAGCATTTT
CASSLMGQGGQPQHF
>TRBV12-5|TRBJ2-1|TRBD2|-
TGTGCTAGTGGCTTTAGCGGGAGCTCCTACAATGAGCAGTTCTTC
CASGFSGSSYNEQFF
>TRBV12-5|TRBJ2-1|TRBD2|-
TGTGCTAGTGCCGGGACTAGCGGGAGGGCCAGTGGGGACAATGAGCAGTTCTTC
CASAGTSGRASGDNEQFF
>TRBV6-1|TRBJ2-1|TRBD2|-
TGTGCCAGCAGTGGTGCCCTCGGACTAGCGGGCTCCTACAATGAGCAGTTCTTC
CASSGALGLAGSYNEQFF
>TRBV5-1|TRBJ2-1|TRBD2|-
TGCGCCAGCAGTCGGACTAGCGGGCCTTACAATGAGCAGTTCTTC
CASSRTSGPYNEQFF
>TRBV7-2|TRBJ2-1|TRBD2|once
TGTGCCAGCAGCCCGGGACTAGCGGGGGGGCAGGGTGAGCAGTTCTTC
CASSPGLAGGQGEQFF
>TRBV6-5|TRBJ2-7|TRBD1|-
TGTGCCAGCAGTCGGGACAGGGGACACGAGCAGTACTTC
CASSRDRGHEQYF
>TRBV27|TRBJ2-1|TRBD2|-
TGTGCCAGCAGTACCCAAGTTCCGGGACTAGCGGGAGACAATGAGCAGTTCTTC
CASSTQVPGLAGDNEQFF
>TRBV5-1|TRBJ1-4|-|-
TGCGCCAGCAGCCGGACGGGGGGCAGGGATGAAAAACTGTTTTTT
CASSRTGGRDEKLFF
>TRBV27|TRBJ2-1|-|-
TGTGCCAGCAGTTTATATGCAGGGGCGGACAATGAGCAGTTCTTC
CASSLYAGADNEQFF
>TRBV6-2/TRBV6-3|TRBJ2-3|TRBD2|-
TGTGCCAGCAGTTACGGGGCTAGCGGGAGCACAGATACGCAGTATTTT
CASSYGASGSTDTQYF
>TRBV12-5|TRBJ1-6|-|few
TGTGCTAGTGCCTACGGGTATTCACCCCTCCACTTT
CASAYGYSPLHF
>TRBV6-1|TRBJ1-4|TRBD1|-
TGTGCCAGCAGTTTCAGGGGGACTAATGAAAAACTGTTTTTT
CASSFRGTNEKLFF
>TRBV5-1|TRBJ2-1|-|-
TGCGCCAGCAGCTTAGGGGGACTAACCAATGAGCAGTTCTTC
CASSLGGLTNEQFF